This TCR beta chain was documented in a study of control samples from healthy donors and cancer patients. Here immunoSEQ multiplex PCR was the method, and the copy in TCRdb shows in-frame clones only, minus some. Here the sample spans fewer than 200,000 clones, roughly 90% being singletons. The table lists this clone with a few counts. The germline V gene encodes CDR1 MNHNY and CDR2 SVGAGI (reference sequence). This CDR3 has 12 amino acids. The V end was cut by 6 bases, the J end by 5 bases, with 11 bases between. The chain employs TRBV6-6 and TRBJ2-7; D may be TRBD2 (5 bases). Sequencing input: blood. This TCR derives from a woman aged 45-59 years in good health. DNA for the CDR3: TGTGCCAGCAGCCAGCCGGGGAACGAGCAGTACTTC. Its translation is CASSQPGNEQYF.